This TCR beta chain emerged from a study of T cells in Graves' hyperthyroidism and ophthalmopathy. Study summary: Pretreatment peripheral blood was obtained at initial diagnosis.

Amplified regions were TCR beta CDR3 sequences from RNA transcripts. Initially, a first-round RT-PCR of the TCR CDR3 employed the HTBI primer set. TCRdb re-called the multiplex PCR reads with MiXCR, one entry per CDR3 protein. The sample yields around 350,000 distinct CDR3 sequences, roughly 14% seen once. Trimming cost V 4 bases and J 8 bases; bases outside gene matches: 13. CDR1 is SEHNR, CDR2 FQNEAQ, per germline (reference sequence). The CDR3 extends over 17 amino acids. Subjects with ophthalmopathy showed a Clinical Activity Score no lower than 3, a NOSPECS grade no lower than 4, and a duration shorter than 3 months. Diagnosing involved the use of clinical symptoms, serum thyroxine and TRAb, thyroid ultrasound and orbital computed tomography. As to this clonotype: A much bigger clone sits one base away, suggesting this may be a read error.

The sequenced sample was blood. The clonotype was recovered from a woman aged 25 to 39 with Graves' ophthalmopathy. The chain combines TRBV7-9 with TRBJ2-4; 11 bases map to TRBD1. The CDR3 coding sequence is TGTGCCAGCAGCTCTGGACAGGGGGCTCCTGCCCGTGACATTCAGTACTTC. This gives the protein CASSSGQGAPARDIQYF.